This TCR beta chain comes out of a study of blood T cell repertoires in COVID-19. On the study more broadly: Samples taken during acute and convalescent COVID-19 were collected in the United States, Italy and Spain.

The CDR3 length is 13 residues. V was cut by 4 bases and J by 3 bases, with 9 bases left in between. In germline, CDR1 is SQVTM, CDR2 ANQGSEA. Per the original methods: It was from reference gene primer amplification that nucleated cell counts were estimated. Sequencing used immunoSEQ multiplex PCR; TCRdb keeps in-frame clones, though not all of them. The V and J calls and clone size are taken from that table; D and trimming were inferred from the DNA. The sample yields approximately 180,000 clones, approximately 78% seen once. This TCR came from a woman aged 45-60 years who had recovered from COVID-19. This rearrangement joins TRBV29-1 to TRBJ1-4, with unresolved D. The specimen was PBMCs or T cells enriched from blood (not recorded which). CDR3 protein: CSVAQQPNEKLFF. The CDR3 DNA is TGCAGCGTTGCCCAACAGCCTAATGAAAAACTGTTTTTT.